This TCR beta chain was captured by sequencing in a study of T-cell reconstitution after alpha-beta-depleted transplantation in children. Study-level results: It was surviving recipient T cells and thymic progenitors that gave some patients high TCRbeta diversity at day 60. Where alpha-beta T cells came from about two months after transplant was reportedly several hundred expanded graft clones. Newly produced T cells mostly accounted for T-cell counts and diversity one year post-transplant.

Trimming took 1 base from V and 1 from J; bases not matched to a gene: 8. Germline V lookup: CDR1 SGHTA, CDR2 FQGNSA. CDR3 length: 17 residues. Unique molecular identifiers featured in how the TCRbeta library was prepared. TCRdb reanalysed the PCR reads using MiXCR and keeps one entry per CDR3 protein. The sample records about 830,000 distinct CDR3 sequences, roughly 15% being singletons. Points on this clonotype: Its matching antigen is unknown.

The rearrangement joins TRBV7-2 to TRBJ2-3; 7 nucleotides line up with TRBD2. This receptor was obtained from a male patient younger than 18 who had a stem cell transplant for acute lymphoblastic leukemia, so the T cells may come from the graft donor. The material sequenced was PBMCs, mostly from graft donor cells, taken 360 days after TCRalphabeta/CD19-depleted stem cell transplant. CDR3 residues: CASSLVGGRARTDTQYF. The CDR3 DNA follows: TGTGCCAGCAGCTTAGTCGGTGGGAGGGCCCGCACAGATACGCAGTATTTT.